The 3 T cell receptor beta chains reported below all come from one sample, sequenced in a study of blood T cell repertoires in COVID-19. Here immunoSEQ multiplex PCR was the method, and the copy in TCRdb shows in-frame clones only, minus some. The repertoire holds approximately 300,000 clones, with roughly 84% as singletons. Sequences were obtained from peripheral blood. These receptors came from a person in their 70s with COVID-19, enrolled during active disease.

The CDR3 DNA reads as TGTGCCACTAAACAGGGGATTGATCAGCCCCAGCATTTT. It translates to CATKQGIDQPQHF. This chain connects TRBV6-5 to TRBJ1-5, with 7 positions matching TRBD1. After removal of 10 bases from V and 5 bases from J, the junction contained 8 bases not matched to a gene. The CDR3 covers 13 residues. CDR1 MNHEY and CDR2 SVGAGI come from the germline V gene.

This clone appeared a few times. The chain recombines TRBV20-1 with TRBJ2-7, with D perhaps TRBD2 (6 bases). The CDR3 covers 13 residues. Germline V lookup: CDR1 DFQATT, CDR2 SNEGSKA (reference sequence). Deletions cut 3 bases from V and 1 base from J, with 10 bases between. The CDR3 protein is CSASHGSSYEQYF. The CDR3 DNA is TGCAGTGCTAGTCACGGGAGTTCCTACGAGCAGTACTTC.

This clone appeared a single time. Written as DNA, the CDR3 is TGTGCCAGTAGTACTCGGACAACGGCTTTCTTT. This sequence encodes CASSTRTTAFF. This sequence joins TRBV19 and TRBJ1-1; D might be TRBD1 (5 bases). Germline-derived CDR1 and CDR2 are LNHDA and SQIVND (reference sequence). This CDR3 has 11 amino acids. V was shortened by 4 bases and J by 11 bases, with 11 bases between the two germline ends.